These 15 T cell receptor beta chains were all obtained from the same sample, sequenced in a study of CD8+CD57+ T cells in acquired aplastic anemia. Profiling of TCR beta VDJ combinations and CDR3 sequences used genomic DNA as template. MiXCR, run by TCRdb on the reads, gives a single entry per CDR3 protein. The repertoire consists of around 290,000 distinct CDR3 sequences, with 56% occurring once and the leading ten covering under 1.5%. The patients chosen for sequencing had shown expansion of CD8+CD57+ cells (detected by flow cytometry). The specimen sequenced was sorted CD4+, CD8+, or CD8+CD57+ T cells (not recorded which) from PBMCs. Receptor source: a human donor with aplastic anemia.

The rearrangement joins TRBV20-1 to TRBJ1-1; D ambiguous. CDR3 size: 11 residues. V was cut by 5 bases and J by 4 bases, with 8 bases left in between. Germline values: CDR1 DFQATT, CDR2 SNEGSKA (reference sequence). In DNA form, the CDR3 reads TGCAGTGCTCCGGGGTCCACTGAAGCTTTCTTT. Amino acid sequence: CSAPGSTEAFF.

The V and J genes are TRBV7-9 and TRBJ2-5, with TRBD1 identical over 7 bases. V was pared by 5 bases and J by 1 base, with 7 bases of the junction left unmatched. The germline V gene has CDR1 SEHNR and CDR2 FQNEAQ (reference sequence). The CDR3 spans 15 residues. CDR3 bases: TGTGCCAGCAGCCCCGTGGGACAGACCCAAGAGACCCAGTACTTC. Its protein is CASSPVGQTQETQYF.

This clonotype was seen more than once but under ten times. The rearrangement uses TRBV7-3 and TRBJ2-1; D may match TRBD1 or TRBD2 (5 bases each). Trimming removed 2 bases from V and 2 bases from J, with 10 bases in between. This CDR3 contains 15 residues. Germline V gene data show CDR1 as SGHTA and CDR2 as FQGTGA. The CDR3, as DNA: TGTGCCAGCAGCTTAGGGACCCCTACCTACAATGAGCAGTTCTTC. This codes for CASSLGTPTYNEQFF. The full variable domain, its missing parts supplied by reference TRBV7-3 and TRBJ2-1, is GAGVSQTPSNKVTEKGKYVELRCDPISGHTALYWYRQSLGQGPEFLIYFQGTGAADDSGLPNDRFFAVRPEGSVSTLKIQRTERGDSAVYLCASSLGTPTYNEQFFGPGTRLTVL.

The rearrangement uses TRBV7-8 and TRBJ2-2; the D gene could be TRBD1 or TRBD2 (6 bases each). Trimming shortened V by 7 bases and J by 0 bases, and 15 bases separated the two germline ends. The V gene's germline CDR1 is SGHVS and CDR2 FQNEAQ. The CDR3 sequence is 16 residues long. CDR3 region: CASNIGGLANTGELFF. The CDR3 DNA reads TGTGCCAGCAATATAGGGGGGCTAGCGAACACCGGGGAGCTGTTTTTT. Supplemented by reference TRBV7-8 and TRBJ2-2, the full variable domain reads GAGVSQSPRYKVAKRGQDVALRCDPISGHVSLFWYQQALGQGPEFLTYFQNEAQLDKSGLPSDRFFAERPEGSVSTLKIQRTQQEDSAVYLCASNIGGLANTGELFFGEGSRLTVL.

Many counts were recorded for this clonotype. The chain uses TRBV5-1 and TRBJ1-4; no firm D call. Trimming stripped 0 bases from V and 5 bases from J, with 8 bases between. This CDR3 has 14 amino acids. From germline, CDR1 is SGHRS and CDR2 YFSETQ. CDR3 sequence (DNA): TGCGCCAGCAGCTTGGACCCCAACAATGAAAAACTGTTTTTT. Its protein product is CASSLDPNNEKLFF.

The chain combines TRBV15 with TRBJ1-6; D unresolved. Germline CDR1 is LNHNV and CDR2 is YYDKDF (reference sequence). Trimming pared 0 bases from V and 6 bases from J, leaving 9 bases between. This CDR3 region has 15 residues. CDR3 DNA sequence: TGTGCCACCAGCAGAGATAGGACTCTTAATTCACCCCTCCACTTT. Encoded protein: CATSRDRTLNSPLHF.

Comments on this clonotype: This may come from a read error, since a much larger clone is one base off. DNA of the CDR3: TGTGCCAGCAGCCAAGGTTTGACAGCGATAAACTATGGCTCCACCTTC. It encodes CASSQGLTAINYGSTF. V is TRBV3-1 and J is TRBJ1-2; tentatively, D is TRBD1 (5 bases). Per the germline V gene, CDR1 is LGHDT and CDR2 is YNNKEL (reference sequence). This CDR3 region has 16 residues.

A single count supports this clonotype. The rearrangement uses TRBV11-2 and TRBJ2-3, with a possible D match to TRBD2 (6 bases). Germline V CDR1 and CDR2: SGHAT, FQNNGV. The CDR3 has 14 residues. Trimming stripped 1 base from V and 8 bases from J, with 13 bases between. The CDR3 DNA follows: TGTGCCAGCAGCTTAGGAGAGGACGGGGGTACGCAGTATTTT. This gives the protein CASSLGEDGGTQYF.

CDR3 sequence: CASSSPGLAGGRTGELFF. In DNA form, the CDR3 reads TGTGCCAGCAGTTCCCCGGGACTAGCGGGGGGACGAACCGGGGAGCTGTTTTTT. V usage is TRBV2 and J usage is TRBJ2-2, with 15 bases aligning to TRBD2. CDR1 is SNHLY, CDR2 FYNNEI, per germline. The CDR3 is 18 amino acids. The V segment lost 5 bases and the J segment 5 bases; nucleotides outside the gene matches: 9.

The rearrangement joins TRBV2 to TRBJ2-7, with D unclear. The germline gives CDR1 SNHLY, CDR2 FYNNEI. V dropped 6 bases and J dropped 1 base, with 19 bases sitting between them. This CDR3 has 16 residues. Written as DNA, the CDR3 is TGTGCCAGCAGCCACCCTTCGTCCGGTGGATCCTACGAGCAGTACTTC. Translated: CASSHPSSGGSYEQYF.

This clonotype appeared once. The CDR3 nucleotides are TGCAGTGCTAGAGATCTGATGGGAAATAGCAATGAAAAACTGTTTTTT. This translates into CSARDLMGNSNEKLFF. The chain carries TRBV20-1 and TRBJ1-4; D gene ambiguous. From germline, CDR1 is DFQATT and CDR2 SNEGSKA (reference sequence). V lost 0 bases, J lost 5 bases, and 16 bases lay in between. The CDR3 runs to 16 residues.

In this sample, this clonotype turned up a few times. This chain uses TRBV9 with TRBJ1-1, with a weak D call TRBD1 (5 bases). Germline loops: CDR1 SGDLS, CDR2 YYNGEE. V was trimmed by 1 base and J by 4 bases, leaving 5 bases between them. The CDR3 consists of 12 residues. The CDR3 is CASSVRGTEAFF. The DNA of the CDR3 is TGTGCCAGCAGCGTAAGGGGCACTGAAGCTTTCTTT. The full variable domain, rest sourced from reference TRBV9 and TRBJ1-1, is DSGVTQTPKHLITATGQRVTLRCSPRSGDLSVYWYQQSLDQGLQFLIQYYNGEERAKGNILERFSAQQFPDLHSELNLSSLELGDSALYFCASSVRGTEAFFGQGTRLTVV.

This clonotype was picked up a small number of times. The gene calls are TRBV7-8 and TRBJ2-2, with 10 bases identical to TRBD2. Germline V gives CDR1 SGHVS, CDR2 FQNEAQ. V shed 6 bases and J 1 base; nucleotides not matched to a gene: 2. CDR3 length equals 15 residues. CDR3 DNA: TGTGCCAGCAGTAGACTAGCGGGGAACACCGGGGAGCTGTTTTTT. It codes for CASSRLAGNTGELFF. Variable domain in full (rest from reference TRBV7-8 and TRBJ2-2): GAGVSQSPRYKVAKRGQDVALRCDPISGHVSLFWYQQALGQGPEFLTYFQNEAQLDKSGLPSDRFFAERPEGSVSTLKIQRTQQEDSAVYLCASSRLAGNTGELFFGEGSRLTVL.

The CDR3 sequence: CATSAPDRDGTGELFF. The CDR3 bases are TGTGCCACCAGCGCCCCCGACAGGGATGGGACCGGGGAGCTGTTTTTT. The V and J genes are TRBV15 and TRBJ2-2, with 7 bases lining up with TRBD1. Losses at the gene ends were 5 bases for V and 5 bases for J; bases not matched to a gene: 11. Per the germline V gene, CDR1 is LNHNV and CDR2 is YYDKDF (reference sequence). The CDR3 has 16 amino acids.

The chain carries TRBV29-1 and TRBJ1-2, with 10 bases matching TRBD1. Looked up from germline, CDR1 is SQVTM and CDR2 is ANQGSEA. Trimming cost V 7 bases and J 4 bases; bases outside gene matches: 9. The CDR3 contains 14 residues. CDR3 in amino acids: CSAGDRGGVYGYTF. In nucleotides, the CDR3 is TGCAGCGCCGGGGACAGGGGAGGAGTCTATGGCTACACCTTC.